Listed below are T cell receptor beta chains from one sample, sequenced in a study of blood T cell repertoires in COVID-19. Method: immunoSEQ multiplex PCR; TCRdb's copy keeps in-frame clones and lacks some. The repertoire includes some 180,000 clones, roughly 80% of them detected once, and 11% sits in the top ten. Sequenced material: peripheral blood. These receptors all come from a woman between 40 and 50 years old with COVID-19, enrolled during active disease. The CDR3 runs from the conserved cysteine through the conserved F or W. A D gene is named only where the DNA matches it firmly. Expanded clones are given a class, and other clones once, few, many or no size at all.

D	V	J	size	DNA	CDR3
-	TRBV18	TRBJ1-1	-	TGTGCCAGCTCACAGACAGCCAACACTGAAGCTTTCTTT	CASSQTANTEAFF
-	TRBV19	TRBJ2-2	-	TGTGCCAGTAACAACGGGTTAAATAAGAACGGGGAGCTGTTTTTT	CASNNGLNKNGELFF
-	TRBV5-4	TRBJ2-7	few	TGTGCCAGCAGCTCTGGTCTAGCGCGGAGCTCCTACGAGCAGTACTTC	CASSSGLARSSYEQYF
-	TRBV19	TRBJ2-7	few	TGTGCCAGTAGTAGCTGGGGTCCGGGCAGGGACGAGCAGTACTTC	CASSSWGPGRDEQYF
TRBD1	TRBV24-1	TRBJ2-2	-	TGTGCCACCAGTGGAGCGGACAGGGTCACCGGGGAGCTGTTTTTT	CATSGADRVTGELFF
-	TRBV30	TRBJ1-1	-	TGTGCCTGGTTAGGCGGAGAGAACACTGAAGCTTTCTTT	CAWLGGENTEAFF
-	TRBV5-1	TRBJ2-1	once	TGCGCCAGCAGCAGGAGCCAAGCCGGCTCCTACAATGAGCAGTTCTTC	CASSRSQAGSYNEQFF
-	TRBV10-3	TRBJ2-1	once	TGTGCCACCTTACGTCCCCCGGCGGGTGAGCAGTTCTTC	CATLRPPAGEQFF
-	TRBV15	TRBJ1-1	-	TGTGCCACCAGCAGAACAGAGAAGGCTTTCTTT	CATSRTEKAFF
-	TRBV5-8	TRBJ2-3	-	TGCGCCAGCAGCCAAGCCGGTGGGGGGGCCTTGGATACGCAGTATTTT	CASSQAGGGALDTQYF